Each of the 13 T cell receptor beta chains below was sequenced from the same sample in a study of cytomegalovirus exposure and HLA in healthy donors (dated 2017 in TCRdb). The library was prepared using the immunoSEQ multiplex PCR assay. For the multiplex PCR, a mixture combining 60 forward primers for TCR Vbeta segments and 13 reverse primers for TCR Jbeta segments was used. The clones in this table, taken by TCRdb from immuneACCESS, are in-frame only. Not every clone is retained; where verified, under half of the shortfall comes from an unresolved V gene, and the cause of the rest is unknown. The table for this sample lists about 160,000 clones; approximately 77% of them were counted only once. 7.4% of the sample rests with the top ten. The specimen was PBMCs. The receptors derive from a male donor in good health and CMV-seropositive.

The chain is built from TRBV5-1 and TRBJ2-5; 12 bases are shared with TRBD2. V was pared by 0 bases and J by 3 bases, with 0 bases of the junction left unmatched. The germline V gene has CDR1 SGHRS and CDR2 YFSETQ. This CDR3 is 15 amino acids long. Written as DNA, the CDR3 is TGCGCCAGCAGCTTGGGACTAGCGGGGGAAGAGACCCAGTACTTC. Translating gives CASSLGLAGEETQYF.

The CDR3: CASSLGAGGYEQYF. The CDR3 region has the DNA TGTGCCAGCAGTTTAGGGGCGGGGGGGTACGAGCAGTACTTC. This rearrangement joins TRBV27 to TRBJ2-7, with 9 bases fitting TRBD2. Per the germline V gene, CDR1 is MNHEY and CDR2 is SMNVEV (reference sequence). This CDR3 comprises 14 residues. V lost 2 bases, J lost 4 bases, and 3 bases stayed unmatched.

The chain couples TRBV27 to TRBJ1-4; no clear D gene. Trimming removed 10 bases from V and 2 bases from J, with 14 bases in between. The CDR3 length is 14 residues. The germline V gene encodes CDR1 MNHEY and CDR2 SMNVEV (reference sequence). CDR3 amino acids: CAITRGGTNEKLFF. For the CDR3, the DNA is TGTGCCATCACCCGAGGAGGCACTAATGAAAAACTGTTTTTT.

V usage is TRBV6-6 and J usage is TRBJ1-1, with a possible D match to TRBD1 (6 bases). The CDR3 is made up of 15 amino acids. Germline CDR1 and CDR2: MNHNY and SVGAGI (reference sequence). Trimming pared 4 bases from V and 7 bases from J, leaving 19 bases between. The CDR3 DNA is TGTGCCAGCAGTTGGTACAGGGAGGGGTGGGTTGAAGCTTTCTTT. Protein sequence: CASSWYREGWVEAFF.

This chain joins TRBV2 and TRBJ2-2; D perhaps matches TRBD2 (7 bases). The CDR3 is 16 amino acids. The germline V gene has CDR1 SNHLY and CDR2 FYNNEI. The ends were cut back, 6 bases at V and 3 bases at J, with 17 bases in the middle. The chain's CDR3 is CASSAQEGGYTGELFF. CDR3 sequence (DNA): TGTGCCAGCAGCGCTCAGGAGGGGGGGTACACCGGGGAGCTGTTTTTT.

The chain couples TRBV4-1 to TRBJ1-5, with 8 bases identical to TRBD1. The CDR3 contains 16 residues. CDR1 MGHRA and CDR2 YSYEKL come from the germline V gene. Unmatched junction bases numbered 7, after V lost 4 bases and J lost 2 bases. CDR3 region: CASSLRTGNGNQPQHF. In DNA form, the CDR3 reads TGCGCCAGCAGCCTAAGGACAGGGAATGGCAATCAGCCCCAGCATTTT.

This clone was counted many times. CDR3 amino acids: CASSPLGTSGGAGNTGELFF. The CDR3 DNA sequence: TGTGCCAGCAGCCCACTTGGGACTAGCGGGGGGGCAGGGAACACCGGGGAGCTGTTTTTT. V gene TRBV9 combines with J gene TRBJ2-2, with TRBD2 matching over 16 bases. The junction had 10 bases not matched to a gene; V was cut back by 4 bases and J by 1 base. The CDR3 spans 20 residues. CDR1 and CDR2 (germline): SGDLS, YYNGEE.

This clone was counted between two and nine times. The CDR3 sequence: CASSDSDTGELFF. The CDR3 DNA sequence: TGTGCCAGCTCAGACAGTGACACCGGGGAGCTGTTTTTT. The rearrangement joins TRBV18 to TRBJ2-2, with a possible D match to TRBD1 (5 bases). The V gene lost 5 bases and the J gene lost 3 bases, with 7 bases spanning the gap. The CDR3 runs to 13 residues. Germline CDR1 is KGHSH and CDR2 is LQKENI.

The V gene is TRBV9, the J gene TRBJ2-1, with 8 bases lining up with TRBD2. CDR1 is SGDLS, CDR2 YYNGEE, per germline. The V segment lost 0 bases and the J segment 5 bases; nucleotides outside the gene matches: 4. The CDR3 has 15 amino acids. DNA of the CDR3: TGTGCCAGCAGCGTAGGCCTAGCGGGTAACAATGAGCAGTTCTTC. It specifies CASSVGLAGNNEQFF.

The J gene is TRBJ1-1, the V gene TRBV19; the D is unclear. The germline gives CDR1 LNHDA, CDR2 SQIVND (reference sequence). The CDR3 sequence is 10 residues long. Trimming shortened V by 8 bases and J by 11 bases, and 12 bases separated the two germline ends. The CDR3 nucleotides are TGTGCCAGTGGCAGACTTTGGGCTTTCTTT. Protein product: CASGRLWAFF.

The rearrangement links TRBV6-5 to TRBJ2-3; 11 bases agree with TRBD2. Looked up from germline, CDR1 is MNHEY and CDR2 is SVGAGI. J lost 2 bases, V lost 8 bases, and 3 bases had no gene match. This CDR3 is 14 amino acids long. The CDR3 reads CASRGLADTDTQYF. The CDR3 DNA follows: TGTGCCAGCCGGGGACTAGCGGACACAGATACGCAGTATTTT.

The chain has TRBV6-5 and TRBJ2-1; 7 bases align to TRBD1. The CDR3 is 15 residues long. With V trimmed by 0 bases and J by 7 bases, 6 bases remained unmatched. Looked up from germline, CDR1 is MNHEY and CDR2 is SVGAGI. The CDR3 protein is CASSYSNRGWNEQFF. The CDR3 DNA reads TGTGCCAGCAGTTACTCGAACAGGGGTTGGAATGAGCAGTTCTTC.

Note on this clone: The sample carries other DNA sequences with the same CDR3. The chain links TRBV5-1 to TRBJ2-3, with 7 positions matching TRBD1. The V and J ends lost 0 bases and 5 bases, in that order; junction bases with no gene match: 3. The germline V gene has CDR1 SGHRS and CDR2 YFSETQ. This CDR3 has 14 residues. CDR3 in DNA: TGCGCCAGCAGCTTGGACAGGGGTCGAGATACGCAGTATTTT. Protein sequence: CASSLDRGRDTQYF.